Listed here are 6 T cell receptor beta chains from one sample, sequenced in a study of blood T cells in healthy people across ages (dated by TCRdb to the mid-2010s). Libraries were constructed by 5' RACE. Sequenced using an Illumina HiSeq 2500. A second roughly 6 to 12 cycle PCR used a sample-barcoded 5' primer and a J-beta primer mix. TCRdb reworked the public reads: Q25 trimming with fastp, MiXCR clone assembly, productive beta chains retained. Records with the same CDR3 protein are collapsed into one entry carrying the most frequent genes and DNA. The table for this sample lists some 1.5 million distinct CDR3 sequences; 42% of them were counted only once. The ten largest clones capture about 3.8% of the sample. The specimen sequenced was blood. Every receptor here comes from a woman younger than 30 in good health.

This chain joins TRBV12-3 or TRBV12-4 and TRBJ1-5; 7 bases align to TRBD1. The CDR3 has 16 amino acids. V gave up 3 bases and J gave up 4 bases; unmatched junction bases: 9. The CDR3 is CASSFEGQDPNQPQHF. DNA for the CDR3: TGTGCCAGCAGTTTTGAAGGACAGGACCCTAATCAGCCCCAGCATTTT.

V usage is TRBV20-1 and J usage is TRBJ2-7; 10 bases map to TRBD1. Losses at the gene ends were 1 base for V and 3 bases for J; bases not matched to a gene: 6. This CDR3 region has 15 residues. Germline CDR1 is DFQATT and CDR2 is SNEGSKA (reference sequence). Written as DNA, the CDR3 is TGCAGTGCTAGAGTCCGGGACAGGGGCCACTACGAGCAGTACTTC. Its translation is CSARVRDRGHYEQYF.

This chain connects TRBV5-1 to TRBJ2-1; TRBD2 agrees at 12 bases. V lost 1 base and J lost 10; bases outside the gene matches: 6. Germline V gene lookup returns CDR1 SGHRS and CDR2 YFSETQ. This CDR3 comprises 15 residues. The CDR3, as DNA: TGCGCCAGCAGCTTGAGGGCTAGCGGGGGGGCCGAGCAGTTCTTC. It specifies CASSLRASGGAEQFF.

Concerning this clonotype: Since a much larger clone is just one base distant, this may be a read error. The gene calls are TRBV10-3 and TRBJ2-1, with 9 bases that match TRBD1. Germline CDR1 and CDR2: ENHRY and SYGVKD. CDR3 size: 15 residues. The CDR3: CAVSSLDRGIDEQFF. The CDR3 DNA follows: TGTGCCGTCAGTTCTCTCGACAGGGGGATCGATGAGCAGTTCTTC.

The chain joins TRBV7-2 to TRBJ2-1; TRBD2 agrees at 7 bases. Unmatched junction bases numbered 8, after V lost 5 bases and J lost 1 base. The germline V gene has CDR1 SGHTA and CDR2 FQGNSA. This CDR3 spans 16 amino acids. DNA for the CDR3: TGTGCCAGCAGCCGTACTAGACTAGCTTCCTACAATGAGCAGTTCTTC. It translates to CASSRTRLASYNEQFF.

The chain joins TRBV5-8 to TRBJ2-7; 7 nucleotides line up with TRBD1. With 2 bases clipped from V and 3 bases from J, the junction kept 2 bases outside the gene matches. The CDR3 sequence is 13 residues long. Germline CDR1 reads SGHTS; CDR2 reads YDEGEE. The CDR3 region has the DNA TGTGCCAGCAGCTTACAGGGGATCTACGAGCAGTACTTC. Amino acids: CASSLQGIYEQYF.